This T cell receptor (beta chain) originates from a study of T-cell memory formation after mild COVID-19. On the study more broadly: Largely donor-specific TCR clusters were found.

TCRdb itself ran the 5' RACE reads through MiXCR, one entry per CDR3 protein. The sample has roughly 560,000 distinct CDR3 sequences; around 21% are singletons. V was shortened by 1 base and J by 8 bases, with 12 bases between the two germline ends. The CDR3 totals 14 residues. A few counts support this clonotype. This TCR derives from an adult woman who had mild COVID-19 (a few samples of this study predate the infection). Cell type and time point are not known. The sequenced sample consisted of PBMCs or a T cell subset sorted from them (not recorded which). V gene TRBV12-3 or TRBV12-4 combines with J gene TRBJ2-4; no clear D gene. CDR3 region: CASSLGAHRDIQYF. CDR3 bases: TGTGCCAGCAGTTTAGGGGCTCATCGGGACATTCAGTACTTC.